This is a list of T cell receptor beta chains from one sample in a study of identical twins. TCRdb re-derived calls from the 5' RACE reads in MiXCR, one entry per CDR3 protein. The table includes under 450,000 distinct CDR3 sequences, approximately 17% detected once. What was sequenced was naive T cells sorted from blood. All receptors derive from a man aged 50 to 60 in good health. The CDR3 runs from the conserved cysteine through the conserved F or W. The order of the fields is J gene, clone size, D gene, V gene, CDR3 DNA, CDR3 protein. D genes are given only for firm matches. Not all rows give a size; the values are once, few, many and, for expanded clones, a class.

TRBJ2-5,many,-,TRBV15,TGTGCCACCAGCAGACAACCCGGACAAGAGACCCAGTACTTC,CATSRQPGQETQYF
TRBJ2-7,few,-,TRBV3-1,TGTGCCAGCAGCCCAGTTTTGAATGCGTACGAGCAGTACTTC,CASSPVLNAYEQYF
TRBJ1-6,many,-,TRBV6-2/TRBV6-3,TGTGCCAGCAGTACCGGGTCTTCTAATTCACCCCTCCACTTT,CASSTGSSNSPLHF
TRBJ2-5,-,TRBD1,TRBV6-5,TGTGCCAGCAGTTCCTTGACAGGGGACACAGAGACCCAGTACTTC,CASSSLTGDTETQYF
TRBJ2-3,many,-,TRBV4-3,TGCGCCAGCAGCCAAGATGTGCCTACCTTACTTTTTGAGGATACGCAGTATTTT,CASSQDVPTLLFEDTQYF
TRBJ2-3,-,-,TRBV20-1,TGCAGTGCTAGCGGCAGGGGACCAGATACGCGGTATTTT,CSASGRGPDTRYF
TRBJ2-5,many,TRBD2,TRBV4-1,TGCGCCAGCAGCCCTGGCGGGGGTTCGGAGACCCAGTACTTC,CASSPGGGSETQYF
TRBJ2-2,few,-,TRBV4-3,TGCGCCAGCAGCCAAGTCGACTACCACACCGGGGAGCTGTTTTTT,CASSQVDYHTGELFF
TRBJ1-1,many,TRBD1,TRBV20-1,TGCAGTGCTAGAGATATTGGACAGGGGGACACTGAAGCTTTCTTT,CSARDIGQGDTEAFF
TRBJ2-5,many,-,TRBV6-2/TRBV6-3,TGTGCCAGCAGTTACTCGGGTGGCTCTTTGGGAGAGACCCAGTACTTC,CASSYSGGSLGETQYF
TRBJ2-1,few,TRBD1,TRBV12-3/TRBV12-4,TGTGCCATCCGACCCGGGACAGCATACAATGAGCAGTTCTTC,CAIRPGTAYNEQFF
TRBJ2-2,many,TRBD1,TRBV6-1,TGTGCCAGCAGGAGACAGGGGAACACCGGGGAGCTGTTTTTT,CASRRQGNTGELFF
TRBJ2-7,-,TRBD1,TRBV11-2,TGTGCCAGCAGCTTATTTTGGACAGGGGGGATCTACGAGCAGTACTTC,CASSLFWTGGIYEQYF
TRBJ2-2,-,-,TRBV5-4,TGTGCCAGCAGCTTGGTCCGCTCCACGAACACCGGGGAGCTGTTTTTT,CASSLVRSTNTGELFF
TRBJ2-1,few,-,TRBV7-3,TGTGCCAGCAGCCCCGACCTCGGCAATGAGCAGTTCTTC,CASSPDLGNEQFF
TRBJ1-1,many,TRBD1,TRBV5-6,TGTGCCAGCAGCAAGACAGGGGTTACTGAAGCTTTCTTT,CASSKTGVTEAFF
TRBJ2-7,-,-,TRBV29-1,TGCAGCGCCCAACTAGCCTCCTCGTACGAGCAGTACTTC,CSAQLASSYEQYF
TRBJ2-6,-,-,TRBV5-4,TGTGCCAGCAGCTTGAGCGGCTCTGGGGCCAACGTCCTGACTTTC,CASSLSGSGANVLTF
TRBJ2-7,-,-,TRBV20-1,TGCAGTGCTTCCCAACCAACCTTCTACGAGCAGTACTTC,CSASQPTFYEQYF
TRBJ2-2,-,TRBD1,TRBV7-8,TGTGCCAGCAGCCCACAGGGGCGGGAGCTGTTTTTT,CASSPQGRELFF
TRBJ2-3,-,TRBD2,TRBV11-2,TGTGCCAGCAGCCGGAAACTAGCGGGGGTGAGGACAGATACGCAGTATTTT,CASSRKLAGVRTDTQYF
TRBJ2-7,few,-,TRBV29-1,TGCAGCGTTGAAGATGGGGGAGGAGGGACCTACGAGCAGTACTTC,CSVEDGGGGTYEQYF
TRBJ2-7,many,-,TRBV6-2/TRBV6-3,TGTGCCAGCAGTTACCTCAGAATCCTAGCCGAGCAGTACTTC,CASSYLRILAEQYF
TRBJ2-1,many,TRBD2,TRBV5-1,TGCGCCAGCAGGCCACTAGCGGGGGCTTACAATGAGCAGTTCTTC,CASRPLAGAYNEQFF
TRBJ2-3,few,-,TRBV20-1,TGCAGTGCTAGCCCCTCAGGGATCGGTGCAGATACGCAGTATTTT,CSASPSGIGADTQYF
TRBJ1-1,once,-,TRBV11-2,TGTGCCAGCAGCTTAGTGGGGGCCCCCGGTTCTGAAGCTTTCTTT,CASSLVGAPGSEAFF
TRBJ1-5,-,-,TRBV20-1,TGCAGTGCTAGAGATCTTGCTAAAAATCAGCCCCAGCATTTT,CSARDLAKNQPQHF
TRBJ2-3,few,-,TRBV6-2/TRBV6-3,TGTGCCAGCAGTTACCCCTCCCTAGCGAATCATTTCACAGATACGCAGTATTTT,CASSYPSLANHFTDTQYF
TRBJ2-7,many,TRBD1,TRBV27,TGTGCCAGCAGAACAGGGGGCGCCTACGAGCAGTACTTC,CASRTGGAYEQYF
TRBJ2-2,many,TRBD1,TRBV5-1,TGCGCCAGCAGCTTGGAGGTACAGGGGGCCTACGGGGAGCTGTTTTTT,CASSLEVQGAYGELFF
TRBJ2-4,many,TRBD2,TRBV11-2,TGTGCCAGCAGCCCGGCGCTTACTAGCGGGGGGGCCAAAAACATTCAGTACTTC,CASSPALTSGGAKNIQYF
TRBJ2-1,few,-,TRBV11-3,TGTGCCAGCAGCCTCACTCGCCGGGACACCTCCTACAATGAGCAGTTCTTC,CASSLTRRDTSYNEQFF
TRBJ2-2,few,TRBD1,TRBV5-1,TGCGCCAGCAGCCAGCCGGACAGGGGTATCGGGGAGCTGTTTTTT,CASSQPDRGIGELFF
TRBJ2-3,few,-,TRBV24-1,TGTGCCACCAGTAGAGGCAGGGACACAGATACGCAGTATTTT,CATSRGRDTDTQYF
TRBJ2-2,few,-,TRBV19,TGTGCCAGTCGCCAGGGGGGTGCCGGGGAGCTGTTTTTT,CASRQGGAGELFF
TRBJ2-3,-,-,TRBV9,TGTGCCAGCAGCTTCACCCCCAGGGGCGATACGCAGTATTTT,CASSFTPRGDTQYF
TRBJ2-7,few,-,TRBV7-6,TGTGCCAGCAGCAAAGGACGAGGGGACGAGCAGTACTTC,CASSKGRGDEQYF
TRBJ2-7,few,-,TRBV5-1,TGCGCCAGCACCTTCTGGACGGACTCCTACGAGCAGTACTTC,CASTFWTDSYEQYF
TRBJ2-7,-,TRBD2,TRBV7-2,TGTGCCAGCAGCGCGGGACTAGCGGGGGCCTACGAGCAGTACTTC,CASSAGLAGAYEQYF
TRBJ1-2,many,-,TRBV4-1,TGCGCCAGCAGCCAAGACTGGGATAACTATGGCTACACCTTC,CASSQDWDNYGYTF
TRBJ2-5,-,-,TRBV5-1,TGCGCCAGCAGCCTATGGACAACCGAGACCCAGTACTTC,CASSLWTTETQYF
TRBJ1-1,-,-,TRBV7-9,TGTGCCAGCAGCTTAAACCCCCGGGGGTTTGACACTGAAGCTTTCTTT,CASSLNPRGFDTEAFF
TRBJ2-1,many,TRBD1,TRBV5-1,TGCGCCAGCAGCCTGGGACAGACCTACAATGAGCAGTTCTTC,CASSLGQTYNEQFF
TRBJ2-5,many,-,TRBV4-3,TGCGCCAGCAGCCAAGGGACAGCCTACCAAGAGACCCAGTACTTC,CASSQGTAYQETQYF
TRBJ2-7,-,-,TRBV10-3,TGTGCCATCAGTGGTAACTCCTACGAGCAGTACTTC,CAISGNSYEQYF
TRBJ2-7,many,-,TRBV28,TGTGCCAGCAGTTCATTCGAGCAGTACTTC,CASSSFEQYF
TRBJ2-7,many,TRBD2,TRBV4-3,TGCGCCAGCAGCCCCGGACTAGCGGGAGGGTACGAGCAGTACTTC,CASSPGLAGGYEQYF
TRBJ1-6,many,-,TRBV2,TGTGCCAGCAGTGAACGGTGGAATTCACCCCTCCACTTT,CASSERWNSPLHF
TRBJ2-1,-,TRBD2,TRBV7-6,TGTGCCAGCCAACAGAGGGGGCGGGGGGGCCTGAATGAGCAGTTCTTC,CASQQRGRGGLNEQFF
TRBJ2-1,many,TRBD1,TRBV29-1,TGCAGCGTCCCCACCGGGGACAGATACAATGAGCAGTTCTTC,CSVPTGDRYNEQFF
TRBJ1-5,few,-,TRBV20-1,TGCAGTGCTAGCAGGGACGGTCAAAGTGGGCCCCAGCATTTT,CSASRDGQSGPQHF
TRBJ2-1,few,-,TRBV3-1,TGTGCCAGCAGCCCAGGGACCCTTTCCTACAATGAGCAGTTCTTC,CASSPGTLSYNEQFF